This record covers a single T cell receptor (beta chain). This clonotype has more than one count but fewer than ten. No antigen is known for it. Per-nucleotide qualities are absent, and no much larger clonotype sits a single base away. V drops 3 bases and J drops 1 base, leaving 7 bases in between. As encoded in the germline V gene, CDR1 is MDHEN while CDR2 is SYDVKM. The CDR3 sequence holds 13 residues, the cysteine and valine included. Here the CDR3 DNA is all that survives: 39 bases in frame from base 1. TCR cDNA was made using 5'RACE template switching, a step that added a universal primer site and unique molecular identifiers. Priming for cDNA synthesis came from both the TCR alpha and TCR beta constant segments. Libraries were amplified in two PCR steps, with sample barcodes and sequencing adapters added in the second step. Sequencing of libraries was performed on Illumina HiSeq 2500 (2x100 bp) or NovaSeq (2x150 bp). The authors processed their data as follows. MIGEC handled demultiplexing of reads and collapsing into UMI consensus sequences, while MiXCR performed V(D)J alignment. Clonotypes responding to the vaccine were identified with edgeR on replicate PBMC samples, with the criteria of FDR below 0.01 and a log2 fold change above 5 up to day 15. CD4 or CD8 identity was assigned to each bulk clonotype according to whether the clonotype was present at higher abundance in the sequenced CD4 repertoire or the sequenced CD8 repertoire. TCRdb reworked the public reads: Q25 trimming with fastp, MiXCR clone assembly, productive beta chains retained. Entries are consolidated by CDR3 protein sequence, retaining the most common genes and DNA. These V and J calls are TCRdb output, not the study's own analysis. A total of more than 350,000 distinct CDR3 sequences appear in this sample, roughly 12% of them only once. The ten largest clones add up to around 20% of the sample.

The sample's treatment or condition label is to be understood as: live attenuated yellow fever vaccine strain. At each blood-draw timepoint, two biological replicates of bulk PBMCs were collected. PBMCs were isolated from peripheral blood using a standard Ficoll-Paque protocol. RNA was extracted with TriZol from bulk PBMCs, CD4 and CD8 fractions, and dextramer-positive and dextramer-negative fractions. The source of the sample is a study of T cells after yellow fever vaccination (dated by TCRdb to between 2018 and 2021). For the wider study: Libraries from fractions with low cell numbers were prepared with the SMART-Seq v4 Ultra Low Input RNA kit. To follow T-cell clones before and after both primary and booster YFV17D yellow fever vaccination, bulk TCR alpha and beta repertoires underwent longitudinal sequencing. Blood was collected at multiple timepoints before and after primary and secondary immunization, and bulk PBMC replicates and cell subsets were isolated. The cohort comprised two healthy male donors, one aged 18 to 29 and one aged 30 to 40 years. Broader findings and caveats from the paper: A small share of clonotypes occurred in both CD4 and CD8 compartments, likely arising from convergent recombination. After the booster, most clones that had expanded after primary vaccination were detected again (approximately 97% of CD4 and around nine tenths of CD8), suggesting broad maintenance of memory. Only two donors were included in the study, so the extent to which the findings can be generalized is limited. Computational filtering was needed because FACS-sorted repertoires could contain abundant contaminating clonotypes from the bulk population. The secondary T-cell response was weaker than the primary response but faster, peaking on day 5 instead of day 15.

The receptor chain draws on TRBV28 and TRBJ2-7; the D gene is possibly TRBD2, with 5 bases matching. The source material was PBMCs, sampled on the day of the first yellow fever vaccination. The origin of this receptor is a man in his late teens or twenties who received the YFV17D yellow fever vaccine. The nucleotide sequence reads as follows: TGTGCCAGCAGTTTCGCGGGTTCCTACGAGCAGTACGTC. Its protein reads: CASSFAGSYEQYV.